The rows below give T cell receptor beta chains drawn from one sample of a study of early stage breast cancer tumors. Assay: immunoSEQ multiplex PCR; the TCRdb copy retains only in-frame clones and omits some. The data show nearly 25,000 clones, with 55% to 80% seen just once and 7.5% to 10% held by the top ten. The sample consisted of breast tumor tissue. Source of these receptors: a person in their sixties with breast cancer. Each CDR3 is given with its conserved first and last residue. The order of the fields is D gene, V gene, clone size, J gene, CDR3 protein, CDR3 DNA. A D gene is named only where the DNA matches it firmly. Where a row states a size, it is once, few, many or the class of an expanded clone; other rows omit it.

TRBD2,TRBV9,NA,TRBJ2-1,CASSGTSGRAEEQFF,TGTGCCAGCAGCGGAACTAGCGGGAGGGCCGAAGAGCAGTTCTTC
TRBD2,TRBV19,once,TRBJ2-1,CASSLTSGRINEQFF,TGTGCCAGTAGTTTAACTAGCGGGAGGATTAATGAGCAGTTCTTC
NA,TRBV19,NA,TRBJ2-1,CASSIDEGGVGEQFF,TGTGCCAGTAGTATAGATGAGGGGGGGGTCGGTGAGCAGTTCTTC
NA,TRBV4-1,NA,TRBJ1-1,CASSQEDQVSTEAFF,TGCGCCAGCAGCCAAGAAGATCAGGTTTCCACTGAAGCTTTCTTT
TRBD1,TRBV7-2,NA,TRBJ1-2,CASSPGQDYGYTF,TGTGCCAGCAGCCCAGGACAGGACTATGGCTACACCTTC
NA,TRBV6-6,NA,TRBJ1-1,CASSQVSGAEAFF,TGTGCCAGCAGCCAAGTATCAGGGGCTGAAGCTTTCTTT
NA,TRBV7-9,few,TRBJ2-7,CASSSDTGTPAYEQYF,TGTGCCAGCAGCTCCGATACCGGGACACCCGCCTACGAGCAGTACTTC
NA,TRBV6-5,NA,TRBJ1-4,CASSPTGSGKEKLFF,TGTGCCAGCAGTCCCACGGGGAGTGGAAAGGAAAAACTGTTTTTT
TRBD1,TRBV7-6,NA,TRBJ2-1,CASSLGDRVYNEQFF,TGTGCCAGCAGCTTAGGGGACAGGGTTTACAATGAGCAGTTCTTC
NA,TRBV5-1,few,TRBJ1-3,CASSLTWGAGNTIYF,TGCGCCAGCAGCTTGACTTGGGGGGCTGGAAACACCATATATTTT
TRBD1,TRBV19,NA,TRBJ1-4,CASSGTARVVYEKLFF,TGTGCCAGTTCCGGGACAGCTCGGGTGGTTTATGAAAAACTGTTTTTT